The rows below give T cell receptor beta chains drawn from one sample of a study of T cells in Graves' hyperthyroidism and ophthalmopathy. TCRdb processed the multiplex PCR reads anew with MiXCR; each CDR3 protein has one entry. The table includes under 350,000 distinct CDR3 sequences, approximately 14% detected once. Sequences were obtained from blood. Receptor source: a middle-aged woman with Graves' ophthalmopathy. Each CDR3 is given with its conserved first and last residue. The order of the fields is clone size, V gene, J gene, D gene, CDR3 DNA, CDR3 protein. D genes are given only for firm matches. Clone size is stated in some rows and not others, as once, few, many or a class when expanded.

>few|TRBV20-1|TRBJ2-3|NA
TGCAGTGCGAGCGGAATCACAGATACGCAGTATTTT
CSASGITDTQYF
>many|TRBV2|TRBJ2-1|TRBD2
TGTGCCAGCAGTGGCGATAGCGGGAGCTTCGGTGAGCAGTTCTTC
CASSGDSGSFGEQFF
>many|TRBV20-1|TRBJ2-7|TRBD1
TGCAGTGCTAGGGAAAGGGACAGAGCCTACGAGCAGTACTTC
CSARERDRAYEQYF
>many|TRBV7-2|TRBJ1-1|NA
TGTGCCAGCACCGCCGTGATTGGGGGGGTGGGCACTGAAGCTTTCTTT
CASTAVIGGVGTEAFF
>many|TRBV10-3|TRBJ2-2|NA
TGTGCAAGTCGCGGGGTCAGGGGTACCGGGGAGCTGTTTTTT
CASRGVRGTGELFF
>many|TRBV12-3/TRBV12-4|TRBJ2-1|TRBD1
TGTGCCAGCAAGCCGACAGGGGTTAGGGGTGAGCAGTTCTTC
CASKPTGVRGEQFF
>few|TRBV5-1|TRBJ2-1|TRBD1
TGCGCCAGCAAAATATCGGAGACAGGGGGCAATGAGCAGTTCTTC
CASKISETGGNEQFF
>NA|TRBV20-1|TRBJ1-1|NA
TGCAGTGCCGAGGGGCCGGTGAACACTGAAGCTTTCTTT
CSAEGPVNTEAFF
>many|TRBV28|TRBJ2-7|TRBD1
TGTGCCAGCAGTTTAGCAGGGGGATGGTACGAGCAGTACTTC
CASSLAGGWYEQYF
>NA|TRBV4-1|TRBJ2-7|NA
TGCGCCAGCAGCCAAGATCAAGCGTTACCCTACGAGCAGTACTTC
CASSQDQALPYEQYF
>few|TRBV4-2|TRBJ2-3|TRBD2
TGTGCCAGCAGCCAAGCCGAAACTAGCGGGAGGGCCAAGGCAGATACGCAGTATTTT
CASSQAETSGRAKADTQYF
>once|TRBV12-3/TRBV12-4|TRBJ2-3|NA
TGTGCCAGCAGTTATGGTGGGGGGGCGGGTACGCAGTATTTT
CASSYGGGAGTQYF
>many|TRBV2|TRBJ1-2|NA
TGTGCCAGCAGTGATCTACAGACTTATGGCTACACCTTC
CASSDLQTYGYTF
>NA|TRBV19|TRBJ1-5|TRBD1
TGTGCCAGTAGTGAACAGGGGCCCCTTCGTAATCCCCAGCATTTT
CASSEQGPLRNPQHF
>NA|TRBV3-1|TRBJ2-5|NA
TGTGCCAGCAGCCAAGTCATGGGCCGGGAACAGACCCAGTACTTC
CASSQVMGREQTQYF
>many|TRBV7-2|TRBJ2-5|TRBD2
TGTGCCAGCAGCTTGGGACTAGTAGTCTCCGAGACCCAGTACTTC
CASSLGLVVSETQYF
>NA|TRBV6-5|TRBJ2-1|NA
TGTGCCAGCAGTTACGACGTCCTAAGCTCCTACAATGAGCAGTTCTTC
CASSYDVLSSYNEQFF